This T cell receptor (beta chain) comes out of a study of somatic mutations in cytotoxic T cells in rheumatoid arthritis. At the level of the study: Flow-sorting brought some V beta antibody-stained T-cell populations to nearly 100% purity, V beta1+ cells sequenced for TCRB among them. Study-wide results and limits: CD8+ T cells showed clonality that did not differ significantly between patients with rheumatoid arthritis and age-matched healthy controls.

Per the study methods: Some patient CD8+ clones were larger than 1%, and these rarely matched published virus-specific TCRB sequences. Produced via immunoSEQ multiplex PCR; TCRdb's table is partial and in-frame only. V and J calls and clone size are as listed in that table; D and trimming were resolved from the DNA. The table has about 15,000 clones, over 80% seen once. Comments on this clone: The antigen is undetermined.

The sequence was collected from a man in his sixties or seventies with rheumatoid arthritis. The source material was CD4+ T cells sorted from blood.

The CDR3: CASRPTTGNYEQYF. In DNA form, the CDR3 reads TGTGCCAGTAGACCCACGACAGGGAACTACGAGCAGTACTTC. V usage is TRBV19 and J usage is TRBJ2-7; 7 bases line up with TRBD1. The CDR3 sequence is 14 residues long. Trimming took 6 bases from V and 3 from J; bases not matched to a gene: 8. CDR1 LNHDA and CDR2 SQIVND come from the germline V gene (reference sequence).